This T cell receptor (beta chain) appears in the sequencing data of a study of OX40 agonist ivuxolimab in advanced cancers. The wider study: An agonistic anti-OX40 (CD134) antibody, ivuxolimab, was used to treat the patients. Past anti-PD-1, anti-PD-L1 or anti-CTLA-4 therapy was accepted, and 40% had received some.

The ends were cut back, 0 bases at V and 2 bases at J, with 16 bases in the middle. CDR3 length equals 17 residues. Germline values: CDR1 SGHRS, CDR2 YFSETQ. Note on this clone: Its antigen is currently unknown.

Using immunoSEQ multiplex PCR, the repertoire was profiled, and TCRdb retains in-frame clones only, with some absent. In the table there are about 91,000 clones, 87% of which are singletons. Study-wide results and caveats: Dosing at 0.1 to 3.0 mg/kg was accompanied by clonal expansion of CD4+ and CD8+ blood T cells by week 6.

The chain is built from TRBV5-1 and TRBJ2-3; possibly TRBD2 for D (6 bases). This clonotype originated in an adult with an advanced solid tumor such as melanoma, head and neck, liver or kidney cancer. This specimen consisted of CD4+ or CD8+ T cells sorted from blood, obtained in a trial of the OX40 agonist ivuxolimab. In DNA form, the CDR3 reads TGCGCCAGCAGCTTGGGGTTAGCGGAGACCTACACAGATACGCAGTATTTT. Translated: CASSLGLAETYTDTQYF.